This T cell receptor beta chain was captured by sequencing in a study of PD-L1 blockade in urothelial cancer (dated by TCRdb to 2016 to 2017). In the study overall: All patients started therapy in about 2014 and received atezolizumab 1,200 mg intravenously every 3 weeks. Pretreatment blood TCR-seq was available for about 28 patients, at least one posttreatment blood collection was obtained for 24 patients, and tumor TCR-seq was available for 24 patients. In the same patients, pretreatment tumors underwent whole exome sequencing and RNA sequencing in addition to TCR sequencing. Blood samples were analyzed 3 weeks after the start of treatment (second dose) and 6 weeks after the start of treatment. The study, an exploratory multi-omic analysis, examined somatic, immune and clinical correlates of response to PD-L1 blockade with atezolizumab in urothelial cancer. Blood samples gave median yields of about 150,000 T cells and some 84,000 unique TCRs, along with a median clonality of 0.080. Roughly 10 patients achieved durable clinical benefit and some 21 did not. About 90% of the roughly 29 patients were males with bladder-origin urothelial cancer, and about 60% of the roughly 29 reported a prior smoking history. Durable clinical benefit was defined as progression-free survival longer than 6 months, and TCR features were also tested against progression-free and overall survival. Patients had an ECOG performance status of 0 or 1 and had received between 0 and 3 prior chemotherapy regimens. TCR sequencing covered pretreatment tumor samples and matched, serially collected peripheral blood taken before and after atezolizumab treatment.

The full study reports these points: A pretreatment peripheral blood TCR clonality below the median was linked to improved progression-free and overall survival. Because the sample size was small (n ≈ 28) and many of the analyses were exploratory, the results are meant to be hypothesis-generating. Patients with durable benefit showed greater expansion of tumor-associated TCR clones in peripheral blood 3 weeks after starting treatment (n of about 22, p = 0.022).

As regards this clone: The target of this receptor is not known. There are no base qualities to consult, and no much larger clone falls within one base.

A cohort of around 29 patients with locally advanced or metastatic urothelial carcinoma, treated at Memorial Sloan Kettering on a trial protocol, was included. Peripheral blood mononuclear cells were collected pretreatment and during treatment, with between 1 and 8 total time points obtained per patient. The Qiagen DNeasy Blood extraction kit was used to purify genomic DNA from total PBMCs and tumor samples. Collected pretreatment and during treatment, PBMCs were isolated and stored as previously described. V sheds 6 bases and J sheds 8 bases, leaving 17 bases between their ends. The germline V gene sets CDR1 to MNHEY and CDR2 to SVGAGI. From cysteine to phenylalanine, the CDR3 is 14 amino acids long. CDR3 DNA is the only sequence kept; it has 42 bases, read in frame from the first base. To estimate absolute template abundance from read counts, synthetic TCR analog templates were spiked into each PCR. The immunoSEQ assay was used to amplify TCRbeta CDR3 regions from genomic DNA with bias-controlled V and J gene primers. Rearranged TCRbeta segments were sequenced at approximately 20X coverage. The study's own analysis went as follows. Clustering was used to correct sequencing errors, and CDR3s were annotated against IMGT to assign V, D and J genes. Downstream analyses used only productive TCRbeta rearrangements and left out out-of-frame or stop-codon sequences. To compute clonality, Shannon entropy was normalized by the log of the number of unique productive sequences and then subtracted from one. Clones differing between time points or between blood and tumor were identified by Fisher's exact test with Benjamini-Hochberg correction at adjusted p below 0.01. This is the immuneACCESS table as TCRdb keeps it, with only in-frame sequences that have V and J called. A part of the clones is gone; compared with another copy, unresolved V genes explain less than half, and the rest is unexplained. The D gene and trimming were derived from the DNA, and the V and J assignments and clone size from that table. Across this sample there are around 100,000 clones, with approximately 85% seen only once. 2.4% of the sample belongs to the ten largest clones.

This TCR was recovered from a man aged 50 to 59 with urothelial cancer. The sequence is built from TRBV6-5 and TRBJ2-1, and the D gene may be TRBD1, 6 bases matching. The material was PBMCs, obtained around atezolizumab (anti-PD-L1) treatment. CDR3 sequence: CASRATGQRYEQFF. The DNA reads TGTGCCAGCAGGGCAACGGGACAAAGATATGAGCAGTTCTTC.